This passage covers 7 T cell receptor beta chains from one sample sequenced in a study of tissue T cells after allogeneic stem cell transplantation. Time point denoted: mouse harvest day 7 after allogeneic transplant. Tail vein injection delivered 10^7 T-cell-depleted bone marrow cells and 10^6 splenic CD5+ T cells. Only in-frame clones appear in the TCRdb table, and some are missing; sequencing was by immunoSEQ multiplex PCR. The data contain some 7,600 clones, 50% of them singletons. Specimen: lymph node tissue. The receptors were gathered from a female BALB/c mouse given C57BL/6 T cells with graft-versus-host disease after an allogeneic hematopoietic cell transplant.

In regard to this clone: These gene names are mouse names. The read ends 1 residue early relative to the CDR3; the germline J gene fills the gap. The V gene is TRBV12-2, the J gene TRBJ1-4; 11 nucleotides align to TRBD1. Trimming removed 0 bases from V and 7 bases from J; junction bases left unmatched: 3. The CDR3 has 15 residues. Germline-derived CDR1 and CDR2 are SGHLS and HYDKME. The CDR3 spells CASSLSGTGGERLFF. CDR3 bases read: TGTGCCAGCTCTCTCTCCGGGACAGGGGGCGAAAGATTATTT.

Remarks on this clone: All gene names here are mouse names. With the read ending 1 residue before the CDR3 end, the germline J gene is used to fill in that end. The chain has TRBV1 and TRBJ2-1, with D maybe TRBD1 (6 bases). CDR3 length: 12 residues. Trimming shortened V by 4 bases and J by 5 bases, and 6 bases separated the two germline ends. Germline CDR1 is NSQYPW and CDR2 is LRSPGD (reference sequence). The sequenced part of the CDR3 DNA is TGCACCTGCAGTGGGACAGATGCTGAGCAGTTC. Translated: CTCSGTDAEQF. The CDR3 in its entirety is CTCSGTDAEQFF.

This clone was seen only a few times. The genes and germline here are from mouse. CDR3 DNA (partial): TGCACCTGCAGTGCAGACTGGGGGGACTATGCTGAGCAGTTC. Translated, it gives CTCSADWGDYAEQF. The complete CDR3 reads CTCSADWGDYAEQFF. The V gene is TRBV1, the J gene TRBJ2-1; TRBD2 agrees at 8 bases. Read data end 1 residue before the CDR3 end; the end is taken from the germline J gene. CDR1 and CDR2 from the germline V gene are NSQYPW and LRSPGD (reference sequence). This CDR3 is 15 amino acids long. V gave up 0 bases and J gave up 2 bases; unmatched junction bases: 0.

Regarding this clone: Gene names and germline match the mouse. The sequence runs out 1 residue before the end of the CDR3; the remainder is reconstructed from the germline J gene. The chain combines TRBV12-1 with TRBJ2-1; TRBD2 aligns across 11 bases. Germline V lookup: CDR1 SGHSN, CDR2 HYEKVE. The CDR3 totals 14 residues. V lost 2 bases, J lost 7 bases, and 3 bases stayed unmatched. The CDR3 region is CASSPRDWGAEQFF. CDR3 DNA (partial): TGTGCCAGCTCTCCCCGGGACTGGGGGGCTGAGCAGTTC.

For this clone: Gene names and germline match the mouse. The sequence runs out 1 residue before the end of the CDR3; the remainder is reconstructed from the germline J gene. The gene calls are TRBV2 and TRBJ2-3, with 9 bases that match TRBD2. Looked up from germline, CDR1 is LGHNA and CDR2 is YSYQKL. The CDR3 has 16 residues. After removal of 0 bases from V and 1 base from J, the junction contained 2 bases not matched to a gene. The CDR3 sequence: CASSQEWGGGAETLYF. The DNA read from the CDR3 is TGTGCCAGCAGCCAAGAATGGGGGGGCGGTGCAGAAACGCTGTAT.

This clone was seen a handful of times. Genes and germline are mouse. The read stops 1 residue short of the end of the CDR3; the missing end is completed from the germline J gene. The chain has TRBV3 and TRBJ2-3, with 13 bases fitting TRBD2. This CDR3 has 16 residues. Germline assignment: CDR1 SNHLY and CDR2 FYNGKV (reference sequence). Trimming at V came to 5 bases and at J to 0 bases, leaving 2 bases not matched to a gene. This CDR3 reads CASSRTGGASAETLYF. Incomplete CDR3 DNA: TGTGCCAGCAGCAGGACTGGGGGGGCGAGTGCAGAAACGCTGTAT.

Comment on this clone: Mouse gene names apply. The CDR3 extends 1 residue past the end of the read, so its final part is completed from the germline J gene. V and J are TRBV13-1 and TRBJ2-2; tentative D call: TRBD2 (6 bases). The CDR3 loop spans 15 amino acids. Germline assignment: CDR1 NSHNY and CDR2 SYGAGN. Trimming pared 0 bases from V and 2 bases from J, leaving 8 bases between. The sequenced part of the CDR3 DNA is TGTGCCAGCAGTGATGCTGGGGTTAACACCGGGCAGCTCTAC. It encodes CASSDAGVNTGQLY. The whole CDR3 sequence reads CASSDAGVNTGQLYF.